This T cell receptor (beta chain) came from a study of blood T cell repertoires in COVID-19. For the study at large: Italy, Spain and the United States were the sources of the convalescent and acute COVID-19 samples. The cDNA or gDNA used as material had been derived from T cells, B-cell-depleted T cells, or PBMCs.

Per the authors' pipeline: Estimation of nucleated cell counts relied on the amplification of reference gene primers. Only in-frame clones appear in the TCRdb table, and some are missing; sequencing was by immunoSEQ multiplex PCR. V and J calls and clone size are copied from that table; D and trimming were computed from the DNA. In the table there are some 90,000 clones, 80% of which are singletons. The V gene lost 5 bases and the J gene lost 2 bases, with 13 bases spanning the gap. CDR1 is SGHDT, CDR2 YYEEEE, per germline. The CDR3 runs to 15 residues. Material for sequencing was peripheral blood. J is TRBJ2-2 and V is TRBV5-6, with D maybe TRBD1 (5 bases). The receptor comes from a human donor in a cohort sampled during active COVID-19. Here the CDR3 DNA reads TGTGCCAGCAGTCCGGGCAGGGCAAACACCGGGGAGCTGTTTTTT. Translated: CASSPGRANTGELFF.